The 13 T cell receptor beta chains below come from one sample, sequenced in a study of blood T cells in healthy people across ages. A sample-barcoded 5' primer and a J-beta primer mix were used in a second PCR of about 7 to 12 cycles. TCRdb redid the calling of the 5' RACE reads with MiXCR, one entry per CDR3 protein. This sample has under 2,000,000 distinct CDR3 sequences, with roughly 52% found just once. The specimen was blood. These receptors came from a woman aged 35 to 49 in good health.

The chain uses TRBV10-3 and TRBJ2-7, with D hard to call. Trimming took 10 bases from V and 1 from J, leaving 8 bases between them. The CDR3 contains 11 residues. Germline loops: CDR1 ENHRY, CDR2 SYGVKD. The CDR3 region has the DNA TGTGCCACAGCCGTTTCCTACGAGCAGTACTTC. Protein: CATAVSYEQYF.

This chain links TRBV4-1 with TRBJ2-3; D is possibly TRBD2 (6 bases). V was cut by 2 bases and J by 0 bases, with 9 bases left in between. CDR3 length: 15 amino acids. CDR1 is MGHRA, CDR2 YSYEKL, per germline. CDR3 loop: CASSQFAGSTDTQYF. The CDR3 DNA reads as TGCGCCAGCAGCCAATTTGCGGGGAGCACAGATACGCAGTATTTT.

This chain links TRBV9 with TRBJ2-1; 7 bases match TRBD2. Per germline, CDR1 SGDLS and CDR2 YYNGEE. V lost 3 bases to trimming and J lost 5 bases; unmatched junction nucleotides: 8. The CDR3 runs to 15 residues. In nucleotides, the CDR3 is TGTGCCAGCAGCGAGACTAGCAACGAGAACAATGAGCAGTTCTTC. This sequence encodes CASSETSNENNEQFF.

The chain joins TRBV6-2 or TRBV6-3 to TRBJ2-7; 8 bases align to TRBD2. This CDR3 contains 16 residues. Germline V gene lookup returns CDR1 MNHEY and CDR2 SVGEGT. V lost 4 bases to trimming and J lost 2 bases; unmatched junction nucleotides: 10. The CDR3 nucleotides are TGTGCCAGCAGTTCCCCAGCGGGGGAGTCCCCCTACGAGCAGTACTTC. It encodes CASSSPAGESPYEQYF.

V is TRBV7-2 and J is TRBJ2-7; possibly TRBD2 for D (7 bases). V lost 5 bases and J 2 bases, leaving 19 bases between the germline ends. The germline V gene encodes CDR1 SGHTA and CDR2 FQGNSA. The CDR3 runs 16 residues. CDR3 sequence (DNA): TGTGCCAGCAGCCCCCGGGGGGCGGGGGTAACCTACGAGCAGTACTTC. Translation: CASSPRGAGVTYEQYF.

The V call is TRBV25-1, the J call TRBJ2-7; D is possibly TRBD1 (6 bases). There are 20 residues in the CDR3. Trimming cost V 7 bases and J 2 bases, with 33 bases left between them. Per germline, CDR1 MGHDK and CDR2 SYGVNS. The CDR3 reads CASKEIPAGVYKAIPYEQYF. CDR3 bases: TGTGCCAGCAAAGAAATCCCCGCAGGGGTTTATAAGGCGATCCCCTACGAGCAGTACTTC.

The chain carries TRBV12-3 or TRBV12-4 and TRBJ2-5; the match to TRBD2 covers 16 bases. The CDR3 loop spans 16 amino acids. With 3 bases clipped from V and 11 bases from J, the junction kept 9 bases outside the gene matches. The CDR3 DNA follows: TGTGCCAGCAGTTTGGGACTAGCGGGGGGGCGAAATGAGCAGTACTTC. Translated: CASSLGLAGGRNEQYF.

In its sample, this clonotype was seen a few times. The chain joins TRBV6-5 to TRBJ2-4; D is perhaps TRBD1 or TRBD2 (6 bases each). The CDR3 extends over 15 amino acids. The V end was cut by 5 bases, the J end by 4 bases, with 15 bases between. Germline V gene lookup returns CDR1 MNHEY and CDR2 SVGAGI. The CDR3 protein is CASSPPGGRKNIQYF. DNA of the CDR3: TGTGCCAGCAGTCCCCCCGGGGGCAGGAAAAACATTCAGTACTTC.

The chain is built from TRBV6-2 or TRBV6-3 and TRBJ1-2; 8 positions agree with TRBD1. Germline V CDR1 and CDR2: MNHEY, SVGEGT. This CDR3 region has 12 residues. J was trimmed by 7 bases and V by 5 bases; bases with no gene match: 3. CDR3 nucleotides: TGTGCCAGCAGTGAGACAGGGGTTGGCTACACCTTC. It specifies CASSETGVGYTF.

The CDR3 spells CASRTSLETQYF. CDR3 in DNA: TGTGCCAGCAGAACTAGCTTGGAGACCCAGTACTTC. V gene TRBV6-2 or TRBV6-3 combines with J gene TRBJ2-5; a weak D match, TRBD2 (6 bases). The CDR3 has 12 amino acids. Trimming took off 6 bases at V and 5 bases at J, with 10 bases between the two ends. Germline assignment: CDR1 MNHEY and CDR2 SVGEGT.

The rearrangement links TRBV5-4 to TRBJ2-1; D is possibly TRBD1 or TRBD2 (6 bases each). CDR3 size: 19 residues. The germline CDR1 and CDR2 sequences are SGHNT and YYREEE (reference sequence). V was clipped by 4 bases and J by 0 bases, with 23 bases between them. CDR3 sequence: CASSASQATGRNSYNEQFF. In nucleotides, the CDR3 is TGTGCCAGCAGCGCATCCCAGGCCACAGGGAGGAACTCCTACAATGAGCAGTTCTTC.

In the case of this clonotype: One base away lies a much larger clone, so this may be a sequencing read error. The chain employs TRBV11-2 and TRBJ2-7; D possibly corresponds to TRBD1 (5 bases). The CDR3 extends over 14 amino acids. Germline-derived CDR1 and CDR2 are SGHAT and FQNNGV. CDR3 nucleotide sequence: TGTGCCGGCAGCTTAGATGCAGGGCCCTACGAGCAGTACTTC. Protein: CAGSLDAGPYEQYF.

The rearrangement links TRBV7-9 to TRBJ2-1, with 8 bases matching TRBD2. This CDR3 contains 16 residues. In germline, CDR1 is SEHNR, CDR2 FQNEAQ (reference sequence). V lost 3 bases to trimming and J lost 7 bases; unmatched junction nucleotides: 11. The CDR3 is CASSFPTGGGWNEQFF. The CDR3 coding sequence is TGTGCCAGCAGCTTCCCTACGGGCGGGGGGTGGAATGAGCAGTTCTTC.